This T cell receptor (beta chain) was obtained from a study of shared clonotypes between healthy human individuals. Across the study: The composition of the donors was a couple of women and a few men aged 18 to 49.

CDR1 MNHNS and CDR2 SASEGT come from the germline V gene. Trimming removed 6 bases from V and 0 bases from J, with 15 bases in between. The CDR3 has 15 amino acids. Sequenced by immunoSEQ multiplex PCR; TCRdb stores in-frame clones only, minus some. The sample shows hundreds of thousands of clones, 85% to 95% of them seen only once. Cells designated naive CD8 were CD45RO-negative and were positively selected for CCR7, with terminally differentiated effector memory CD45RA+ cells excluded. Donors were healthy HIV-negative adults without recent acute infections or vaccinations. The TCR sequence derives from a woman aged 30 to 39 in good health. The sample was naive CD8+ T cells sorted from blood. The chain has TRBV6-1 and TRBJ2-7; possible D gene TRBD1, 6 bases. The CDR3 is CASSLPGHSSYEQYF. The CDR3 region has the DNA TGTGCCAGCAGCCTACCGGGACATAGCTCCTACGAGCAGTACTTC.